A single sample gave rise to the 27 T cell receptor beta chains below, sequenced in a study of blood T cell repertoires in COVID-19 (dated by TCRdb to 2020 to 2022). The method was the immunoSEQ multiplex PCR assay. The table was pulled from immuneACCESS by TCRdb, which kept in-frame rearrangements only. Such tables lose some clones; where checked, under half of the loss comes from unresolved V genes, and the rest has no known cause. The sample records 290,000 or so clones, roughly nine tenths of which are singletons. In total, the top ten clones hold 2.2% of the sample. The sequenced sample consisted of peripheral blood. These receptors all come from a woman between 25 and 40 years old with COVID-19, enrolled during active disease.

V gene TRBV12-2 combines with J gene TRBJ2-3; the table assigns TRBD1, which was not confirmed against the DNA. TRBV12-2 is labeled a pseudogene. The CDR3 loop spans 18 amino acids. The DNA of the CDR3 is TGTGCAAGTCGCTTAGGACTATGGACAGGGGAACGAACAGATACGCAGTATTTT. Residues: CASRLGLWTGERTDTQYF.

As concerns this clone: One end of the junction fails to match germline, which may point to a read error. The chain couples TRBV25-1 to TRBJ2-2; maybe TRBD1 (7 bases). The V gene's germline CDR1 is MGHDK and CDR2 SYGVNS. There are 16 residues in the CDR3. The CDR3 protein is CASSPRGTANIGELFF. CDR3 nucleotide sequence: TGTGCCAGCAGTCCTCGGGGGACAGCGAACATCGGGGAGCTGTTTTTT.

The chain combines TRBV10-3 with TRBJ2-7; 7 nucleotides match TRBD2. The ends lost 2 bases at V and 4 bases at J; junction bases unmatched: 2. The CDR3 is 13 amino acids. CDR1 is ENHRY and CDR2 is SYGVKD in the germline V gene. The CDR3 sequence: CAISEGEGYEQYF. CDR3 sequence (DNA): TGTGCCATCAGTGAGGGGGAGGGTTACGAGCAGTACTTC.

This clone appeared a single time. This chain connects TRBV12-5 to TRBJ1-6, with D unresolved. Trimming shortened V by 0 bases and J by 4 bases, and 13 bases separated the two germline ends. The germline CDR1 and CDR2 sequences are LGHNT and FRNRAP. This CDR3 spans 17 amino acids. Written as DNA, the CDR3 is TGTGCTAGTGGTTTGGTAAACGCGGCGGTTTATAATTCACCCCTCCACTTT. Encoded protein: CASGLVNAAVYNSPLHF. Variable domain in full (rest from reference TRBV12-5 and TRBJ1-6): DARVTQTPRHKVTEMGQEVTMRCQPILGHNTVFWYRQTMMQGLELLAYFRNRAPLDDSGMPKDRFSAEMPDATLATLKIQPSEPRDSAVYFCASGLVNAAVYNSPLHFGNGTRLTVT.

The chain employs TRBV7-9 and TRBJ2-1; maybe TRBD2 (6 bases). Trimming removed 6 bases from V and 6 bases from J, with 12 bases in between. CDR1 and CDR2 (germline): SEHNR, FQNEAQ (reference sequence). This CDR3 contains 13 residues. In nucleotides, the CDR3 is TGTGCCAGCAGTTTCGGGACTCTCAATGAGCAGTTCTTC. It encodes CASSFGTLNEQFF.

The rearrangement uses TRBV5-4 and TRBJ1-1, with 9 nucleotides matching TRBD1. CDR1 and CDR2 (germline): SGHNT, YYREEE (reference sequence). Trimming at V came to 4 bases and at J to 1 base, leaving 2 bases not matched to a gene. There are 14 residues in the CDR3. The CDR3 loop is CASSMGQGNTEAFF. CDR3 coding DNA: TGTGCCAGCAGCATGGGACAGGGGAACACTGAAGCTTTCTTT.

This sequence joins TRBV9 and TRBJ1-5; D possibly corresponds to TRBD1 (5 bases). V lost 5 bases and J 4 bases, leaving 13 bases between the germline ends. Germline CDR1 SGDLS, CDR2 YYNGEE. The CDR3 spans 14 residues. Here the CDR3 DNA reads TGTGCCAGCAGTCCCGGGGGGGATAATCAGCCCCAGCATTTT. This sequence encodes CASSPGGDNQPQHF.

The rearrangement joins TRBV19 to TRBJ2-6; no clear D. Germline V gives CDR1 LNHDA, CDR2 SQIVND (reference sequence). Trimming shortened V by 7 bases and J by 2 bases, and 9 bases separated the two germline ends. The CDR3 sequence is 14 residues long. The CDR3 region has the DNA TGTGCCAGTACCGTGGCTGCTGGGGCCAACGTCCTGACTTTC. It codes for CASTVAAGANVLTF.

This chain uses TRBV4-1 with TRBJ1-1; D perhaps matches TRBD1 (6 bases). Germline CDR1 is MGHRA and CDR2 is YSYEKL. The CDR3 runs 17 residues. V dropped 4 bases and J dropped 5 bases, with 23 bases sitting between them. This CDR3 reads CASSRVLYRERWTEAFF. Written as DNA, the CDR3 is TGCGCCAGCAGCCGGGTCCTTTACAGGGAGAGATGGACTGAAGCTTTCTTT.

This chain links TRBV28 with TRBJ1-3; tentative D call: TRBD1 (6 bases). Per the germline V gene, CDR1 is MDHEN and CDR2 is SYDVKM. The length of the CDR3 is 16 residues. Trimming cost V 3 bases and J 0 bases, with 12 bases left between them. The CDR3 reads CASSLGGLYSGNTIYF. CDR3 sequence (DNA): TGTGCCAGCAGTTTGGGGGGGCTTTACTCTGGAAACACCATATATTTT.

V is TRBV7-2 and J is TRBJ1-1; TRBD1 agrees at 7 bases. This CDR3 has 14 amino acids. With V trimmed by 2 bases and J by 4 bases, 4 bases remained unmatched. Germline V lookup: CDR1 SGHTA, CDR2 FQGNSA. CDR3 in DNA: TGTGCCAGCAGCTTAATACAGGGGTTCACTGAAGCTTTCTTT. Its protein is CASSLIQGFTEAFF.

The rearrangement uses TRBV18 and TRBJ2-1; TRBD2 matches at 10 bases. Losses at the gene ends were 1 base for V and 6 bases for J; bases not matched to a gene: 3. The CDR3 runs 15 residues. Germline V lookup: CDR1 KGHSH, CDR2 LQKENI. For the CDR3, the DNA is TGTGCCAGCTCACCACTAGCGGGGGGAGTCAATGAGCAGTTCTTC. It yields the protein CASSPLAGGVNEQFF.

CDR3 sequence (DNA): TGTGCCAGTAGCCCAGGGTTGTACGAGACCCAGTACTTC. The encoded protein is CASSPGLYETQYF. This rearrangement joins TRBV19 to TRBJ2-5, with D tentatively TRBD1 (5 bases). The CDR3 covers 13 residues. V was cut by 6 bases and J by 5 bases, with 13 bases left in between. Germline CDR1 LNHDA, CDR2 SQIVND (reference sequence).

This chain connects TRBV5-1 to TRBJ1-6, with D possibly TRBD1 on 5 matching bases. This CDR3 has 15 amino acids. Trimming took 1 base from V and 8 from J, leaving 13 bases between them. CDR1 SGHRS and CDR2 YFSETQ come from the germline V gene. In DNA, the CDR3 is TGCGCCAGCAGCTTGCGGGGGTTGGTGGATTCACCCCTCCACTTT. It specifies CASSLRGLVDSPLHF.

This sequence joins TRBV30 and TRBJ1-2, with TRBD1 matching 8 bases. This CDR3 region has 13 residues. The J segment lost 6 bases and the V segment lost 4 bases, leaving 7 bases of the junction unmatched. Germline V gene sequence: CDR1 GTSNPN, CDR2 SVGIG (reference sequence). CDR3 nucleotides: TGTGCCTGGACACTCGACAGGGGACATGGCTACACCTTC. This gives the protein CAWTLDRGHGYTF.

The V gene is TRBV27, the J gene TRBJ1-1; 7 bases fit TRBD1. V was clipped by 6 bases and J by 6 bases; unmatched bases: 4. CDR1 is MNHEY, CDR2 SMNVEV, per germline (reference sequence). CDR3 length: 12 residues. CDR3: CASSPGQAEAFF. CDR3 sequence (DNA): TGTGCCAGCAGCCCCGGACAGGCTGAAGCTTTCTTT.

The chain employs TRBV6-5 and TRBJ1-4; D remains unclear. This CDR3 has 14 amino acids. Trimming stripped 9 bases from V and 0 bases from J, with 11 bases between. CDR1 is MNHEY and CDR2 is SVGAGI in the germline V gene. This CDR3 is CASFSAATNEKLFF. The CDR3 nucleotides are TGTGCCAGTTTTTCTGCGGCAACTAATGAAAAACTGTTTTTT.

In its sample, this clone was seen once. This chain links TRBV28 with TRBJ1-5; maybe TRBD1 (6 bases). The CDR3 has 17 residues. Germline CDR1 reads MDHEN; CDR2 reads SYDVKM. The V and J ends lost 4 bases and 1 base respectively, with 17 bases between them. As DNA, the CDR3 is TGTGCCAGCAGTTCCTACGCGTGGGGGCTAAGCAATCAGCCCCAGCATTTT. This gives the protein CASSSYAWGLSNQPQHF.

The V gene is TRBV19, the J gene TRBJ2-2, with D perhaps matching TRBD2 (6 bases). V was shortened by 3 bases and J by 7 bases, with 18 bases between the two germline ends. The CDR3 has 16 residues. Germline-derived CDR1 and CDR2 are LNHDA and SQIVND (reference sequence). The CDR3, as DNA: TGTGCCAGTAGTATGGGGGGTTCTGGTGTCTTCGGGGAGCTGTTTTTT. Encoded protein: CASSMGGSGVFGELFF. The full variable domain, in which reference TRBV19 and TRBJ2-2 provide the parts outside the CDR3, is DGGITQSPKYLFRKEGQNVTLSCEQNLNHDAMYWYRQDPGQGLRLIYYSQIVNDFQKGDIAEGYSVSREKKESFPLTVTSAQKNPTAFYLCASSMGGSGVFGELFFGEGSRLTVL.

The chain recombines TRBV4-1 with TRBJ2-7; D is unresolved. Germline V lookup: CDR1 MGHRA, CDR2 YSYEKL. V dropped 0 bases and J dropped 2 bases, with 11 bases sitting between them. This CDR3 comprises 15 residues. The CDR3, as DNA: TGCGCCAGCAGCCAAGATCACCGCGGCACCTACGAGCAGTACTTC. This encodes CASSQDHRGTYEQYF.

The rearrangement uses TRBV21-1 and TRBJ2-1; TRBD1 reflects the table's D call only, with no check against the DNA. TRBV21-1 is an annotated pseudogene. CDR3 length equals 13 residues. The CDR3 coding sequence is TGTGCCAGCAGCTATGTAGACAGCAATGAGCAGTTCTTC. It is translated as CASSYVDSNEQFF.

This clone was recorded a few times. The chain joins TRBV27 to TRBJ2-7, with 8 nucleotides matching TRBD1. With V trimmed by 2 bases and J by 5 bases, 5 bases remained unmatched. CDR1 is MNHEY and CDR2 is SMNVEV in the germline V gene (reference sequence). The CDR3 is made up of 14 amino acids. The CDR3 loop is CASSLRDRYDEQYF. The CDR3 DNA follows: TGTGCCAGCAGTTTACGGGACAGGTATGACGAGCAGTACTTC.

The chain uses TRBV7-2 and TRBJ1-2; 10 positions agree with TRBD1. The CDR3 sequence is 15 residues long. Germline CDR1 reads SGHTA; CDR2 reads FQGNSA. After removal of 4 bases from V and 7 bases from J, the junction contained 9 bases not matched to a gene. The CDR3 protein is CASSSRRDRGGGYTF. The CDR3 region has the DNA TGTGCCAGCAGCTCTAGAAGGGACAGGGGCGGTGGCTACACCTTC.

This chain uses TRBV2 with TRBJ1-3; no clear D. Looked up from germline, CDR1 is SNHLY and CDR2 is FYNNEI. Trimming pared 4 bases from V and 0 bases from J, leaving 10 bases between. This CDR3 region has 15 residues. Here the CDR3 DNA reads TGTGCCAGCAGTGTCCAGAGGGACTCTGGAAACACCATATATTTT. Translating gives CASSVQRDSGNTIYF.

CDR3 nucleotide sequence: TGCGCCAGCAGCTTGGCAGGGGGGTCTCACATTCAGTACTTC. Residues: CASSLAGGSHIQYF. The chain employs TRBV5-1 and TRBJ2-4; TRBD1 might be the D (7 bases). In germline, CDR1 is SGHRS, CDR2 YFSETQ. This CDR3 has 14 residues. The V and J ends lost 0 bases and 8 bases respectively, with 12 bases between them.

V is TRBV6-5 and J is TRBJ2-1; TRBD2 matches 13 bases. The CDR3 has 14 residues. CDR1 is MNHEY and CDR2 is SVGAGI in the germline V gene. The V segment lost 4 bases and the J segment 16 bases; nucleotides outside the gene matches: 10. The CDR3 loop reads CASSSGTSGTIEFF. The CDR3 nucleotides are TGTGCCAGCAGTTCCGGGACTAGCGGGACGATCGAATTCTTC.

This clone is a singleton in its sample. The chain couples TRBV19 to TRBJ1-4, with TRBD1 as a possible D gene (6 bases). Germline CDR1 reads LNHDA; CDR2 reads SQIVND (reference sequence). The CDR3 length is 13 residues. Trimming took off 2 bases at V and 6 bases at J, with 7 bases between the two ends. This CDR3 reads CASSIQGYEKLFF. The CDR3 nucleotides read TGTGCCAGTAGTATACAGGGGTATGAAAAACTGTTTTTT. Combining the CDR3 with reference TRBV19 and TRBJ1-4 gives the whole variable domain DGGITQSPKYLFRKEGQNVTLSCEQNLNHDAMYWYRQDPGQGLRLIYYSQIVNDFQKGDIAEGYSVSREKKESFPLTVTSAQKNPTAFYLCASSIQGYEKLFFGSGTQLSVL.